This TCR beta chain is drawn from a study of blood T cell repertoires in COVID-19. Study in general: Acute and convalescent COVID-19 specimens originated in the United States, Italy and Spain. Nucleic acid was either cDNA or gDNA, and it came from T cells, B-cell-depleted T cells, or PBMCs.

The CDR3 is 15 amino acids. Germline assignment: CDR1 KGHSH and CDR2 LQKENI. Trimming removed 5 bases at V and 4 bases at J, with 17 bases between. Per the original data handling: Estimated nucleated cell counts came from reference gene primer amplification. Assay: immunoSEQ multiplex PCR; the TCRdb copy retains only in-frame clones and omits some. Clone size and the V and J calls come from that table; the DNA yielded D and trimming. The sample shows 180,000 or so clones, approximately 79% of them seen only once. The TCR was taken from a man over 45 who had recovered from COVID-19. The genes are TRBV18 and TRBJ1-1, with D perhaps TRBD1 (6 bases). Sequencing was carried out using peripheral blood. The CDR3 bases are TGTGCCAGCTCATCACGACAGGCTGAGGGCACTGAAGCTTTCTTT. This gives the protein CASSSRQAEGTEAFF.